Each of the 32 T cell receptor beta chains below was sequenced from the same sample in a study of T cell responses to AZD1222 COVID-19 vaccine (dated by TCRdb to 2020 to 2023). The time point label, read with the paper, signifies: about 28 days (+/-7) after the second vaccine dose. Libraries were made using the immunoSEQ multiplex PCR assay. TCRdb carries this immuneACCESS record with in-frame sequences only. Its versions omit some clonotypes, under half of them owing to an unresolved V gene in the studies checked, with the rest unexplained. This sample has about 120,000 clones in its table, and 93% of those were observed once. The top ten constitute 4% to 6% of the sample. Sequenced material: peripheral blood, taken 28 days after the second AZD1222 dose. The receptor source for this set is an adult who received the AZD1222 COVID-19 vaccine.

In its sample, this clone was seen a few times. V gene TRBV19 combines with J gene TRBJ2-5; 7 bases agree with TRBD2. The CDR3 has 15 amino acids. The trim removed 3 bases at V and 3 bases at J, leaving 7 bases unmatched. The germline V gene encodes CDR1 LNHDA and CDR2 SQIVND (reference sequence). For the CDR3, the DNA is TGTGCCAGTAGTATGGTTGGGGGGAGGGAAGAGACCCAGTACTTC. Protein product: CASSMVGGREETQYF.

This chain uses TRBV28 with TRBJ1-4; D uncertain. The CDR3 totals 10 residues. V gave up 9 bases and J gave up 4 bases, with 3 bases separating them. Germline V gene data show CDR1 as MDHEN and CDR2 as SYDVKM. CDR3 bases: TGTGCCAGTTATAATGAAAAACTGTTTTTT. Its translation is CASYNEKLFF.

This chain links TRBV10-3 with TRBJ2-7; 10 bases match TRBD1. The germline V gene has CDR1 ENHRY and CDR2 SYGVKD. Germline trimming cut 6 bases from V and 7 bases from J; bases unmatched to any gene: 12. The CDR3 loop spans 15 amino acids. The CDR3 sequence is CAIRHDGTGVREQYF. CDR3 coding DNA: TGTGCCATCAGACACGATGGGACAGGGGTGAGGGAGCAGTACTTC.

This chain joins TRBV9 and TRBJ1-4, with TRBD1 matching 10 bases. CDR1 and CDR2 (germline): SGDLS, YYNGEE. V shed 4 bases, J shed 6 bases, and the junction held 6 bases outside the gene matches. The CDR3 loop spans 15 amino acids. Written as DNA, the CDR3 is TGTGCCAGCAGCCAAGGGACAGGGGAGGATGAAAAACTGTTTTTT. Its protein product is CASSQGTGEDEKLFF.

The rearrangement uses TRBV3-1 (or the pseudogene TRBV3-2) and TRBJ2-2; D not resolved. The CDR3 has 15 residues. Germline V CDR1 and CDR2: LGHDT, YNNKEL (reference sequence). V was clipped by 4 bases and J by 6 bases, with 15 bases between them. The CDR3 DNA reads as TGTGCCAGCAGCCCCCGAAGGGCCTTTGCCGGGGAGCTGTTTTTT. This gives the protein CASSPRRAFAGELFF.

The rearrangement uses TRBV5-6 and TRBJ2-5; TRBD2 matches at 8 bases. Germline CDR1 and CDR2: SGHDT and YYEEEE. V gave up 0 bases and J gave up 6 bases; unmatched junction bases: 4. This CDR3 is 14 amino acids long. The CDR3 region is CASSLAAGGQTQYF. The CDR3 DNA follows: TGTGCCAGCAGCTTGGCGGCGGGGGGTCAGACCCAGTACTTC.

This chain connects TRBV9 to TRBJ1-1; 7 nucleotides agree with TRBD1. CDR1 is SGDLS and CDR2 is YYNGEE in the germline V gene. The ends lost 4 bases at V and 4 bases at J; junction bases unmatched: 10. The CDR3 is 15 amino acids. The CDR3 reads CASSPLTGYGTEAFF. The CDR3 DNA is TGTGCCAGCAGCCCACTGACAGGGTATGGCACTGAAGCTTTCTTT.

The chain combines TRBV13 with TRBJ2-2; unclear D gene. Trimming stripped 4 bases from V and 4 bases from J, with 4 bases between. The germline V gene encodes CDR1 PRHDT and CDR2 FYEKMQ (reference sequence). The CDR3 is made up of 12 amino acids. The CDR3 nucleotides read TGTGCCAGCAGCTCGCTCACCGGGGAGCTGTTTTTT. It codes for CASSSLTGELFF.

This sequence joins TRBV18 and TRBJ1-4; D gene uncertain. CDR1 KGHSH and CDR2 LQKENI come from the germline V gene. V was cut by 3 bases and J by 0 bases, with 5 bases left in between. The CDR3 contains 14 residues. The DNA for the CDR3 is TGTGCCAGCTCACCTGGAACAACTAATGAAAAACTGTTTTTT. It yields the protein CASSPGTTNEKLFF.

V usage is TRBV18 and J usage is TRBJ1-5; D is unresolved. The germline CDR1 and CDR2 sequences are KGHSH and LQKENI. The CDR3 loop spans 13 amino acids. V gave up 3 bases and J gave up 8 bases, with 11 bases separating them. CDR3 in DNA: TGTGCCAGCTCACCCAGCCGGAGCGAGCCCCAGCATTTT. It specifies CASSPSRSEPQHF.

The rearrangement links TRBV7-2 to TRBJ1-1, with D unclear. V lost 3 bases and J 0 bases, leaving 11 bases between the germline ends. CDR3 length: 15 amino acids. Germline V gene data show CDR1 as SGHTA and CDR2 as FQGNSA. The CDR3 nucleotides read TGTGCCAGCAGCTTGGGCGGGGATTTGAACACTGAAGCTTTCTTT. Residues: CASSLGGDLNTEAFF.

The gene calls are TRBV7-2 and TRBJ2-7, with D tentatively TRBD2 (6 bases). Per germline, CDR1 SGHTA and CDR2 FQGNSA. Trimming left V 5 bases short and J 7 bases short, with 15 bases between. The length of the CDR3 is 13 residues. DNA of the CDR3: TGTGCCAGCAGCGTACGGGACTCTCGGGAGCAGTACTTC. Its protein is CASSVRDSREQYF.

The chain joins TRBV21-1 to TRBJ1-2. TRBV21-1 is designated a pseudogene. This CDR3 region has 15 residues. The CDR3 spells CASSKPGGGDEGYTF. The CDR3 DNA is TGTGCCAGCAGCAAACCCGGGGGAGGGGACGAAGGCTACACCTTC.

This chain connects TRBV5-1 to TRBJ1-2; D is possibly TRBD1 (6 bases). Looked up from germline, CDR1 is SGHRS and CDR2 is YFSETQ. CDR3 size: 15 residues. V shed 4 bases and J shed 6 bases, with 19 bases lying between them. The CDR3 nucleotides are TGCGCCAGCAGCCCGGGTTTGGACAGTACGAATGGCTACACCTTC. It codes for CASSPGLDSTNGYTF.

The chain carries TRBV6-5 and TRBJ1-1; D remains unclear. Trimming took 2 bases from V and 1 from J, leaving 8 bases between them. Germline lookup yields CDR1 MNHEY and CDR2 SVGAGI. The CDR3 covers 14 residues. This CDR3 reads CASSYGVGNTEAFF. The CDR3 DNA follows: TGTGCCAGCAGTTACGGGGTCGGGAACACTGAAGCTTTCTTT.

The gene calls are TRBV21-1 and TRBJ2-7; the table names TRBD2, a call not compared with the DNA. TRBV21-1 is reported as a pseudogene. The CDR3 totals 17 residues. The CDR3 nucleotides read TGTGCCAGCAGCAAGGGACTAGCGGGTACTAGCTCCTACGAGCAGTACTTC. Translating gives CASSKGLAGTSSYEQYF.

V gene TRBV12-3 or TRBV12-4 combines with J gene TRBJ1-6; D is undetermined. Between the trimmed V and J ends, which lost 3 bases and 7 bases, there was a span of 7 bases. The CDR3 consists of 13 residues. CDR3 in amino acids: CASSFFGNSPLHF. The CDR3 DNA is TGTGCCAGCAGTTTCTTTGGGAATTCACCCCTCCACTTT.

This chain links TRBV19 with TRBJ1-1, with 8 bases that match TRBD1. Unmatched junction bases numbered 8, after V lost 6 bases and J lost 5 bases. Germline V lookup: CDR1 LNHDA, CDR2 SQIVND (reference sequence). The CDR3 length is 14 residues. CDR3 protein: CASSTGQGSTEAFF. The CDR3 nucleotides read TGTGCCAGTAGCACCGGACAGGGAAGTACTGAAGCTTTCTTT.

This clone was counted once. The gene calls are TRBV9 and TRBJ1-2; TRBD1 matches at 9 bases. Germline V gives CDR1 SGDLS, CDR2 YYNGEE. The CDR3 totals 16 residues. V dropped 3 bases and J dropped 8; count of bases not matched to a gene: 14. CDR3: CASSGGQGTFGGGYTF. The CDR3 coding sequence is TGTGCCAGCAGCGGTGGACAGGGGACCTTTGGCGGGGGCTACACCTTC.

V and J are TRBV7-8 and TRBJ1-5; maybe TRBD1 (5 bases). Trimming removed 3 bases from V and 3 bases from J, with 15 bases in between. The length of the CDR3 is 16 residues. Germline V CDR1 and CDR2: SGHVS, FQNEAQ. The CDR3 protein is CASSFMGRTFNQPQHF. The CDR3 nucleotides read TGTGCCAGCAGCTTTATGGGCAGGACATTCAATCAGCCCCAGCATTTT. Supplemented by reference TRBV7-8 and TRBJ1-5, the full variable domain reads GAGVSQSPRYKVAKRGQDVALRCDPISGHVSLFWYQQALGQGPEFLTYFQNEAQLDKSGLPSDRFFAERPEGSVSTLKIQRTQQEDSAVYLCASSFMGRTFNQPQHFGDGTRLSIL.

This chain joins TRBV30 and TRBJ2-5; 9 bases map to TRBD2. With 6 bases clipped from V and 4 bases from J, the junction kept 9 bases outside the gene matches. This CDR3 region has 14 residues. Looked up from germline, CDR1 is GTSNPN and CDR2 is SVGIG (reference sequence). The CDR3 loop reads CACNSGREGETQYF. DNA for the CDR3: TGTGCCTGTAATAGCGGGAGAGAGGGAGAGACCCAGTACTTC.

This clone has only one observation. The rearrangement links TRBV5-4 to TRBJ2-5; 8 bases fit TRBD1. V gave up 4 bases and J gave up 5 bases; unmatched junction bases: 13. The CDR3 extends over 16 amino acids. Germline CDR1 and CDR2: SGHNT and YYREEE (reference sequence). The CDR3 DNA reads as TGTGCCAGCAGCAAGGACGGCAGGGGGCACGGTGAGACCCAGTACTTC. It encodes CASSKDGRGHGETQYF.

The V gene is TRBV6-5, the J gene TRBJ2-1, with 12 nucleotides matching TRBD2. This CDR3 has 15 residues. V lost 6 bases, J lost 13 bases, and 13 bases stayed unmatched. Germline V gives CDR1 MNHEY, CDR2 SVGAGI. CDR3 in amino acids: CASSLRTSGAVKQFF. CDR3 nucleotides: TGTGCCAGCAGCCTTCGGACTAGCGGGGCCGTAAAACAGTTCTTC.

This sequence joins TRBV4-1 and TRBJ2-1; either TRBD1 or TRBD2 may supply D (5 bases each). Germline-derived CDR1 and CDR2 are MGHRA and YSYEKL. The CDR3 loop spans 18 amino acids. V was pared by 3 bases and J by 4 bases, with 22 bases between. Written as DNA, the CDR3 is TGCGCCAGCAGCCAGGATGAAAGCGCAGGGAGTGGGTACAATGAGCAGTTCTTC. Translation gives CASSQDESAGSGYNEQFF.

This chain connects TRBV5-4 to TRBJ2-7, with 7 bases that match TRBD2. Germline CDR1 reads SGHNT; CDR2 reads YYREEE (reference sequence). This CDR3 spans 12 amino acids. The ends lost 2 bases at V and 6 bases at J; junction bases unmatched: 2. CDR3 in amino acids: CASSLSGGEQYF. The DNA of the CDR3 is TGTGCCAGCAGCTTATCGGGAGGCGAGCAGTACTTC.

V and J are TRBV4-3 and TRBJ2-5; 15 nucleotides line up with TRBD2. The CDR3 loop spans 18 amino acids. The ends lost 0 bases at V and 4 bases at J; junction bases unmatched: 6. CDR1 and CDR2 (germline): LGHNA, YSLEER. The CDR3 here is CASSQDRTSGGAGETQYF. The DNA for the CDR3 is TGCGCCAGCAGCCAAGATCGGACTAGCGGGGGGGCCGGAGAGACCCAGTACTTC.

The chain recombines TRBV7-9 with TRBJ2-1, with TRBD1 identical over 8 bases. Germline lookup yields CDR1 SEHNR and CDR2 FQNEAQ (reference sequence). The CDR3 extends over 15 amino acids. Losses at the gene ends were 5 bases for V and 6 bases for J; bases not matched to a gene: 9. CDR3 in amino acids: CASSLQGQGINEQFF. In DNA, the CDR3 is TGTGCCAGCAGCCTCCAAGGACAGGGTATCAATGAGCAGTTCTTC.

The chain joins TRBV19 to TRBJ2-2, with unresolved D. Germline V gene lookup returns CDR1 LNHDA and CDR2 SQIVND (reference sequence). The V end was cut by 2 bases, the J end by 2 bases, with 9 bases between. This CDR3 contains 15 residues. CDR3 residues: CASSIFRSNTGELFF. The CDR3 nucleotides are TGTGCCAGTAGTATATTTCGGTCTAACACCGGGGAGCTGTTTTTT.

The chain has TRBV19 and TRBJ1-4; D not resolved. Trimming took 4 bases from V and 7 from J, leaving 13 bases between them. CDR3 length: 14 residues. CDR1 is LNHDA and CDR2 is SQIVND in the germline V gene (reference sequence). CDR3 region: CASSSNYFGEKLFF. Written as DNA, the CDR3 is TGTGCCAGTAGTAGCAACTATTTTGGTGAAAAACTGTTTTTT.

The chain couples TRBV19 to TRBJ1-5, with 7 bases lining up with TRBD1. Germline CDR1 and CDR2: LNHDA and SQIVND (reference sequence). Trimming at V came to 7 bases and at J to 8 bases, leaving 11 bases not matched to a gene. The CDR3 length is 14 residues. CDR3 nucleotides: TGTGCCAGTAATCCGACAGGGCCGACAGAGCCCCAGCATTTT. Translating it yields CASNPTGPTEPQHF.

The chain recombines TRBV9 with TRBJ1-1; D gene ambiguous. V lost 0 bases and J lost 2, with 20 bases in between. The CDR3 totals 18 residues. The germline V gene encodes CDR1 SGDLS and CDR2 YYNGEE. CDR3 loop: CASSVDPHPGGTNTEAFF. Here the CDR3 DNA reads TGTGCCAGCAGCGTAGACCCCCATCCGGGAGGTACAAACACTGAAGCTTTCTTT.

V usage is TRBV30 and J usage is TRBJ1-3, with D perhaps TRBD1 (5 bases). Germline CDR1 and CDR2: GTSNPN and SVGIG (reference sequence). Trimming took 1 base from V and 3 from J, leaving 10 bases between them. The CDR3 runs to 14 residues. In nucleotides, the CDR3 is TGTGCCTGGAGTGGGGGGTCGTTTGGAAACACCATATATTTT. Its protein is CAWSGGSFGNTIYF.